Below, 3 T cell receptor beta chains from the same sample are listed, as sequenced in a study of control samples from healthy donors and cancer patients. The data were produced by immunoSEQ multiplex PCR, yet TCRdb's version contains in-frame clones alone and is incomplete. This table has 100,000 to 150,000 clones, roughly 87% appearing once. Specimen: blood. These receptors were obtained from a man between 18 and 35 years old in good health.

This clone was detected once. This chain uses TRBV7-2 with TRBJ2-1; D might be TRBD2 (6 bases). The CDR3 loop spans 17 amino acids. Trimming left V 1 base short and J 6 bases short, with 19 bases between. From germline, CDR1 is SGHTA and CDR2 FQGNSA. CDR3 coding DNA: TGTGCCAGCAGCTTAGACCCCCCCTTAGGACTACTCAATGAGCAGTTCTTC. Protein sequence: CASSLDPPLGLLNEQFF. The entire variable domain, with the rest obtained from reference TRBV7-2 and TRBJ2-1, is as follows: GAGVSQSPSNKVTEKGKDVELRCDPISGHTALYWYRQSLGQGLEFLIYFQGNSAPDKSGLPSDRFSAERTGGSVSTLTIQRTQQEDSAVYLCASSLDPPLGLLNEQFFGPGTRLTVL.

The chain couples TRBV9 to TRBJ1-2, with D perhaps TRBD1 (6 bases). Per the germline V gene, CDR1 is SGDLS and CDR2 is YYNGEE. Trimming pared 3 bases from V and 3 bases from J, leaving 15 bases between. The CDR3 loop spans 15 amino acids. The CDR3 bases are TGTGCCAGCAGCGGTCACAGGGAGAGGGACTATGGCTACACCTTC. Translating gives CASSGHRERDYGYTF.

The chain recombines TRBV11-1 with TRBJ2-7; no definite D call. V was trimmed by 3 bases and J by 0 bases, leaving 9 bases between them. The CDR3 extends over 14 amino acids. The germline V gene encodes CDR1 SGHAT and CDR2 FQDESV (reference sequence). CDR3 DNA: TGTGCCAGCAGCTTTACTCGGCTCTCCTACGAGCAGTACTTC. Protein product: CASSFTRLSYEQYF.